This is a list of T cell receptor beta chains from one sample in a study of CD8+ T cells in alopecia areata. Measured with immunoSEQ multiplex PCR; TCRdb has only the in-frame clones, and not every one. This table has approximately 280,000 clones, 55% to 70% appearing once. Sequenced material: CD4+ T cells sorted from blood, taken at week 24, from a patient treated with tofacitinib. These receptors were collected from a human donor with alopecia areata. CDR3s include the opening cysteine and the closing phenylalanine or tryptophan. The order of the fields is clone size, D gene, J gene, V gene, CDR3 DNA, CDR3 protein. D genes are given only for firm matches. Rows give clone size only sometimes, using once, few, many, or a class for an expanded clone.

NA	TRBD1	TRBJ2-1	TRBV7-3	TGTGCCAGCAGCTCACCAGGGGGTGGCGAGCAGTTCTTC	CASSSPGGGEQFF
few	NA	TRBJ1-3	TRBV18	TGTGCCAGCTCACGAAGGAGACCCCATGGCCACACCATATATTTT	CASSRRRPHGHTIYF
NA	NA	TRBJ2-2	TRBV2	TGTGCCAGCAGGACAGGCCTGAACACCGGGGAGCTGTTTTTT	CASRTGLNTGELFF
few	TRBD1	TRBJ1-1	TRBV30	TGTGCCTGGAGTGAGGGACAGGGTCACACTGAAGCTTTCTTT	CAWSEGQGHTEAFF
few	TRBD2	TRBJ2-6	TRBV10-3	TGTGCCATCAGTGAAGAGACTAGCGGGGGATCTGGGGCCAACGTCCTGACTTTC	CAISEETSGGSGANVLTF
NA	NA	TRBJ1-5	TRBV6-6	TGTGCCAGCACAACGACGGGTAACGGCAATCAGCCCCAGCATTTT	CASTTTGNGNQPQHF
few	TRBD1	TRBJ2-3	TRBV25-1	TGTGCCAGCAGTGAAACAGGGGTGGCAGATACGCAGTATTTT	CASSETGVADTQYF
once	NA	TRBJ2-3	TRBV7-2	TGTGCCAGCAGCTTACTAGGCAGTTCCACAGATACGCAGTATTTT	CASSLLGSSTDTQYF
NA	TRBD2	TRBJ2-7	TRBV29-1	TGCAGCGTTGCTAGCGGGGGGGCTGTCGAGCAGTACTTC	CSVASGGAVEQYF
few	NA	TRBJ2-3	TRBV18	TGTGCCAGCTCACCCGTAGATACGCAGTATTTT	CASSPVDTQYF
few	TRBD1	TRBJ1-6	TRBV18	TGTGCCAGCTCACCCGGGACAGTAAATTCACCCCTCCACTTT	CASSPGTVNSPLHF
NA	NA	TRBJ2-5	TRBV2	TGTGCCAGCAGTGAAGCTAACCCCGGGGGGACCCAGTACTTC	CASSEANPGGTQYF
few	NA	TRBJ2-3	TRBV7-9	TGTGCCAGCAGCGCCAGGGATACGCAGTATTTT	CASSARDTQYF
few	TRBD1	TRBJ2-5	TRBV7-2	TGTGCCAGCAGCCCAGGGGGCTTACAAGAGACCCAGTACTTC	CASSPGGLQETQYF
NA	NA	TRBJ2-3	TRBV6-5	TGTGCCAGCAGACACCGTCCCAACTCAGATACGCAGTATTTT	CASRHRPNSDTQYF
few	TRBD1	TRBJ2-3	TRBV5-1	TGCGCCAGCAGCTTGAGGACAGGGTTGGAAGATACGCAGTATTTT	CASSLRTGLEDTQYF
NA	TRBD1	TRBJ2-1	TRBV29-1	TGCAGCGTTGATCTCGGCAAGGGACAGGGATACAATGAGCAGTTCTTC	CSVDLGKGQGYNEQFF
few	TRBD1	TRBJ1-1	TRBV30	TGTGCCTGGGCACGGCGTGGGACAGGGGGAACTGAAGCTTTCTTT	CAWARRGTGGTEAFF
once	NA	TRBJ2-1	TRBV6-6	TGTGCCAGCAGTTACCTGACAGGGAGGGATGAGCAGTTCTTC	CASSYLTGRDEQFF
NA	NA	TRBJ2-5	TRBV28	TGTGCCAGCAGACTTGGGACCCAAGAGACCCAGTACTTC	CASRLGTQETQYF
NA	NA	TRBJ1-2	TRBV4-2	TGTGCCAGCAGCCCCCTCGACAGCTTCTATGGCTACACCTTC	CASSPLDSFYGYTF
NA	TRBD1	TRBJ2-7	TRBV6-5	TGTGCCAGCAGTTCCCCCTCCCGGGACAGGGTGTACGAGCAGTACTTC	CASSSPSRDRVYEQYF
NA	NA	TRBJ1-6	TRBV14	TGTGCCAGCAGCCAAGGGTCACCCCTCCACTTT	CASSQGSPLHF
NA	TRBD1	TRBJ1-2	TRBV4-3	TGCGCCAGCAGCCAAAGGGGACAGGGGGCGAATAACTATGGCTACACCTTC	CASSQRGQGANNYGYTF
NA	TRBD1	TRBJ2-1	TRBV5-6	TGTGCCAGCAGCTTGGGACAGGGGTACTACAATGAGCAGTTCTTC	CASSLGQGYYNEQFF
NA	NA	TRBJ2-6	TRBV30	TGTGCCTGGAGTGGGGTATCAGGCCACAACCGAGGGGCCAACGTCCTGACTTTC	CAWSGVSGHNRGANVLTF
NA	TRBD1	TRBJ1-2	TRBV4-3	TGCGCCAGCAGCCGGACCGGACAGGGAAACTATGGCTACACCTTC	CASSRTGQGNYGYTF
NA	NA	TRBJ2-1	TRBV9	TGTGCCAGCAGCGTAGCCAGTGTCTACAATGAGCAGTTCTTC	CASSVASVYNEQFF
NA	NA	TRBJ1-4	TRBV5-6	TGTGCCAGCAGCTTGGCCGGGGGGAATAATGAAAAACTGTTTTTT	CASSLAGGNNEKLFF
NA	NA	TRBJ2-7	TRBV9	TGTGCCAGCAGCCCCCAAGATGGTTGGGGGGACGAGCAGTACTTC	CASSPQDGWGDEQYF
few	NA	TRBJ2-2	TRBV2	TGTGCCAGCATCGGGGGACTCCCGAACACCGGGGAGCTGTTTTTT	CASIGGLPNTGELFF
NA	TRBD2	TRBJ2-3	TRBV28	TGTGCCAGCCGAACCCCGGGGGGGACAACTAGCACAGATACGCAGTATTTT	CASRTPGGTTSTDTQYF
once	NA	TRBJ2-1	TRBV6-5	TGTGCCAGCACCCGTGGGAACAATGAGCAGTTCTTC	CASTRGNNEQFF
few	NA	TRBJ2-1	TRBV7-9	TGTGCCAGCAGAGCCATCTGGACGGACAATGAGCAGTTCTTC	CASRAIWTDNEQFF
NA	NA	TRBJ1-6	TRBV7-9	TGTGCCAGCAGCCTTCCGGGACGGATTAATTCACCCCTCCACTTT	CASSLPGRINSPLHF
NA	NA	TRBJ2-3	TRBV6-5	TGTGCCAGCAGCAGGGGACTCAACACAGATACGCAGTATTTT	CASSRGLNTDTQYF
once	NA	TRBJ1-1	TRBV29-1	TGCAGCTCGGGGCTGTCTGAAGCTTTCTTT	CSSGLSEAFF
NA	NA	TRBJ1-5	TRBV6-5	TGTGCCAGCAGTTACGACACCGGGGCGCATCAGCCCCAGCATTTT	CASSYDTGAHQPQHF
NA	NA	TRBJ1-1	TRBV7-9	TGTGCCAGCAGCCTCCGGGACGGCAGGGTACCAGCTTTCTTT	CASSLRDGRVPAFF
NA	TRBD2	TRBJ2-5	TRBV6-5	TGTGCCAGCAGCTCTAGCGGGGGGGGACAAGAGACCCAGTACTTC	CASSSSGGGQETQYF
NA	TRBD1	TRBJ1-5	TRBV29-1	TGCAGCGTGGGTGCCGGGACAGGTGATCAGCCCCAGCATTTT	CSVGAGTGDQPQHF
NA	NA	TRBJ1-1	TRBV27	TGTGCCAGCAGCCAATTTAACGTTGAGGACACTGAAGCTTTCTTT	CASSQFNVEDTEAFF
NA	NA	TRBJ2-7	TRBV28	TGTGCCAGCAGTTTGGGGCGCGGGGGCCCCTACGAGCAGTACTTC	CASSLGRGGPYEQYF
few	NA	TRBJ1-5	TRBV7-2	TGTGCCAGCAGCCCGGGGACCGGCCAGCCCCAGCATTTT	CASSPGTGQPQHF
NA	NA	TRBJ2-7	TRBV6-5	TGTGCCAGCAGCCGAGGGACCTACGAGCAGTACTTC	CASSRGTYEQYF
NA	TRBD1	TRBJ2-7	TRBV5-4	TGTGCCAGCAGCTCCAGGGGGACCAGCCCCTACGAGCAGTACTTC	CASSSRGTSPYEQYF
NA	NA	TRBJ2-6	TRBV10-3	TGCCCCAGGGTTGGGGCCAACGTCCTGACTTTC	CPRVGANVLTF
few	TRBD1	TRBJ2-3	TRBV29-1	TGCAGCGTTGAAGGACAGGGGGCTGCAGATACGCAGTATTTT	CSVEGQGAADTQYF
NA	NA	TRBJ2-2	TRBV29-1	TGCAGCGTTGAAGTTAACGGGGTCGGGGAGCTGTTTTTT	CSVEVNGVGELFF
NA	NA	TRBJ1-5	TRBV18	TGTGCCAGCTCACCTGGGACGGAGCAGCCCCAGCATTTT	CASSPGTEQPQHF
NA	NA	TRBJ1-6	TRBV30	TGTGCCTGGAGTGTGGTAGCCGACTATAATTCACCCCTCCACTTT	CAWSVVADYNSPLHF
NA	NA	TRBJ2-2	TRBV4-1	TGCGCCAGCAGCCAAGGGAGGGGCAGGGTAAACACCGGGGAGCTGTTTTTT	CASSQGRGRVNTGELFF
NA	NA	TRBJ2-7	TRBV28	TGTGCCAGCAAGAACGATAGGGCAGTTTCCTACGAGCAGTACTTC	CASKNDRAVSYEQYF
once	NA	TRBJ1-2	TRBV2	TGTGCCAGCAGTGACAGGGCAAGCTATGGCTACACCTTC	CASSDRASYGYTF
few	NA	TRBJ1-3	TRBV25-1	TGTGCCAGCAGTGGAAGAAGCTCTGGAAACACCATATATTTT	CASSGRSSGNTIYF